Below, 12 T cell receptor beta chains from the same sample are listed, as sequenced in a study of OX40 agonist ivuxolimab in advanced cancers. Some clones are missing from TCRdb's copy, which holds only in-frame ones; the method was immunoSEQ multiplex PCR. This sample yields under 100,000 clones, of which approximately 84% are seen a single time; around 5.9% belongs to the top ten. Sample: CD4+ or CD8+ T cells sorted from blood, taken in a trial of the OX40 agonist ivuxolimab. Source of these receptors: an adult with an advanced solid tumor such as melanoma, head and neck, liver or kidney cancer.

The chain is built from TRBV12-5 and TRBJ2-7; 7 positions agree with TRBD2. Germline lookup yields CDR1 LGHNT and CDR2 FRNRAP. V was pared by 3 bases and J by 2 bases, with 4 bases of the junction left unmatched. The CDR3 contains 14 residues. The CDR3 region is CASGLTGTTYEQYF. CDR3 in DNA: TGTGCTAGTGGTTTAACCGGGACTACCTACGAGCAGTACTTC.

This clone occurred once. The J gene is TRBJ1-5, the V gene TRBV9, with 7 bases aligning to TRBD1. Germline assignment: CDR1 SGDLS and CDR2 YYNGEE. CDR3 length: 15 residues. Trimming removed 4 bases from V and 10 bases from J; junction bases left unmatched: 14. CDR3 in amino acids: CASSPTGTEKSPQHF. The CDR3 DNA follows: TGTGCCAGCAGCCCCACCGGGACAGAAAAATCCCCCCAGCATTTT. Based on the CDR3 plus reference TRBV9 and TRBJ1-5, the full variable domain is DSGVTQTPKHLITATGQRVTLRCSPRSGDLSVYWYQQSLDQGLQFLIQYYNGEERAKGNILERFSAQQFPDLHSELNLSSLELGDSALYFCASSPTGTEKSPQHFGDGTRLSIL.

V usage is TRBV18 and J usage is TRBJ2-2; the D gene is possibly TRBD1 (7 bases). Germline lookup yields CDR1 KGHSH and CDR2 LQKENI. The CDR3 loop spans 18 amino acids. V dropped 1 base and J dropped 3 bases, with 18 bases sitting between them. The DNA of the CDR3 is TGTGCCAGCTCACCACGTATAGCGGAGGGGGCAGACACCGGGGAGCTGTTTTTT. It yields the protein CASSPRIAEGADTGELFF.

The chain is built from TRBV6-5 and TRBJ2-7; no definite D call. The CDR3 spans 12 residues. CDR1 MNHEY and CDR2 SVGAGI come from the germline V gene. V lost 4 bases and J lost 3, with 7 bases in between. CDR3 region: CASSLGNYEQYF. The CDR3 DNA is TGTGCCAGCAGTTTAGGTAACTACGAGCAGTACTTC.

The V call is TRBV6-5, the J call TRBJ2-3, with D tentatively TRBD2 (7 bases). Per germline, CDR1 MNHEY and CDR2 SVGAGI. CDR3 length equals 14 residues. V lost 4 bases, J lost 6 bases, and 14 bases lay in between. The chain's CDR3 is CASSSLGGGDTQYF. CDR3 sequence (DNA): TGTGCCAGCAGTTCCCTAGGCGGGGGCGATACGCAGTATTTT.

CDR3 DNA: TGTGCCAGCAGCTTGGTCGGCAGGGGGCGTGAGACCCAGTACTTC. Translated: CASSLVGRGRETQYF. V is TRBV5-6 and J is TRBJ2-5; 8 bases fit TRBD1. The CDR3 is 15 amino acids. The germline gives CDR1 SGHDT, CDR2 YYEEEE. J gave up 5 bases and V 0 bases, and 6 bases lay outside the gene matches.

The CDR3 loop reads CASSEARSGATDTQYF. In DNA, the CDR3 is TGTGCCAGCAGTGAAGCGCGGTCCGGGGCCACAGATACGCAGTATTTT. The chain recombines TRBV2 with TRBJ2-3, with D possibly being TRBD1 or TRBD2 (5 bases each). The V gene lost 0 bases and the J gene lost 2 bases, with 12 bases spanning the gap. CDR1 and CDR2 (germline): SNHLY, FYNNEI. CDR3 length: 16 amino acids.

The rearrangement links TRBV21-1 to TRBJ1-4. TRBV21-1 is noted as a pseudogene. The CDR3 has 16 residues. CDR3 nucleotide sequence: TGTGCCAGCACCCCCGCAGGAGCCACAACTAATGAAAAACTGTTTTTT. Its protein is CASTPAGATTNEKLFF.

The chain uses TRBV10-3 and TRBJ1-5, with D unclear. The germline V gene encodes CDR1 ENHRY and CDR2 SYGVKD. The length of the CDR3 is 15 residues. V lost 2 bases and J 4 bases, leaving 12 bases between the germline ends. CDR3: CAISESLPRNQPQHF. The DNA for the CDR3 is TGTGCCATCAGTGAGAGCCTCCCCCGGAATCAGCCCCAGCATTTT.

This chain joins TRBV19 and TRBJ1-4; D call uncertain. Trimming removed 4 bases at V and 4 bases at J, with 7 bases between. This CDR3 is 13 amino acids long. Germline CDR1 LNHDA, CDR2 SQIVND (reference sequence). Here the CDR3 reads CASSTQVNEKLFF. In nucleotides, the CDR3 is TGTGCCAGTAGTACCCAGGTTAATGAAAAACTGTTTTTT. The full variable domain, in which reference TRBV19 and TRBJ1-4 provide the parts outside the CDR3, is DGGITQSPKYLFRKEGQNVTLSCEQNLNHDAMYWYRQDPGQGLRLIYYSQIVNDFQKGDIAEGYSVSREKKESFPLTVTSAQKNPTAFYLCASSTQVNEKLFFGSGTQLSVL.

This clone has a handful of counts. Compared with germline, one end of the junction differs, possibly owing to a read error. The chain links TRBV5-6 to TRBJ1-5; no clear D gene. Germline loops: CDR1 SGHDT, CDR2 YYEEEE. There are 13 residues in the CDR3. The CDR3, as DNA: TGTGCCAGCAGTTTGGCAGTAGGGCAGCCCCAGCATTTT. Protein: CASSLAVGQPQHF.

The gene calls are TRBV9 and TRBJ1-2, with D maybe TRBD1 (6 bases). Trimming cost V 0 bases and J 0 bases, with 24 bases left between them. This CDR3 contains 20 residues. CDR1 SGDLS and CDR2 YYNGEE come from the germline V gene. This chain's CDR3 is CASSVAVDRSVDGTNYGYTF. The CDR3 region has the DNA TGTGCCAGCAGCGTAGCGGTCGACAGGTCCGTGGACGGAACTAACTATGGCTACACCTTC.